This paragraph covers one T cell receptor (beta chain) sequence. Produced via immunoSEQ multiplex PCR; TCRdb's table is partial and in-frame only. Of more than 200,000 clones in the sample, around 90% are singletons; the top ten hold about 0.65%. The CDR3 contains 15 residues. Germline trimming cut 3 bases from V and 4 bases from J; bases unmatched to any gene: 5. Germline CDR1 reads LNHDA; CDR2 reads SQIVND (reference sequence). The data stem from a study of blood T cell repertoires in COVID-19. The V call is TRBV19, the J call TRBJ2-1; 8 bases match TRBD1. The sequencing input was peripheral blood. The TCR sequence derives from a human donor in a cohort sampled during active COVID-19. The CDR3 sequence: CASSIQGAVYNEQFF. The CDR3 nucleotides are TGTGCCAGTAGTATCCAGGGGGCAGTTTACAATGAGCAGTTCTTC.